The next 10 T cell receptor beta chains were all read from a single sample in a study of cytomegalovirus exposure and HLA in healthy donors (TCRdb year 2017). The library was obtained by the immunoSEQ multiplex PCR assay. For the multiplex PCR, a mixture combining 60 forward primers for TCR Vbeta segments and 13 reverse primers for TCR Jbeta segments was used. What TCRdb holds here is the immuneACCESS table cut down to in-frame rearrangements. Part of the clones is not present; checked against another copy, under half of the missing clones reflect an unresolved V gene, and the others are unexplained. This sample gives over 150,000 clones in total; over 70% of them show up just once. The ten biggest clones cover 2.1% of the sample. Sequences were obtained from PBMCs. The receptors come from a man aged 25 to 40 in good health and CMV-seronegative.

This chain links TRBV4-2 with TRBJ1-6; 8 bases line up with TRBD1. The CDR3 length is 16 residues. Per germline, CDR1 LGHNA and CDR2 YNFKEQ. The V gene end was trimmed by 0 bases and the J gene end by 6 bases; junction bases not matched to a gene: 4. The DNA for the CDR3 is TGTGCCAGCAGCCAAGATCAGGGGGCCCGTAATTCACCCCTCCACTTT. Protein: CASSQDQGARNSPLHF.

The chain has TRBV5-4 and TRBJ2-7; tentative D call: TRBD1 (6 bases). Germline V gene sequence: CDR1 SGHNT, CDR2 YYREEE (reference sequence). The CDR3 has 15 amino acids. Trimming cost V 4 bases and J 0 bases, with 14 bases left between them. The CDR3 reads CASSRRTDSSYEQYF. CDR3 nucleotide sequence: TGTGCCAGCAGCCGAAGGACAGATTCCTCCTACGAGCAGTACTTC.

CDR3 protein: CASSSGNPEQFF. CDR3 bases: TGTGCCAGCAGCTCCGGGAACCCTGAGCAGTTCTTC. This chain uses TRBV7-3 with TRBJ2-1; TRBD2 is a possible D gene (5 bases). The CDR3 is 12 residues long. The germline CDR1 and CDR2 sequences are SGHTA and FQGTGA. Trimming took 4 bases from V and 9 from J, leaving 10 bases between them.

This clone was seen a handful of times. The chain uses TRBV5-1 and TRBJ2-5; TRBD2 matches at 8 bases. J lost 2 bases, V lost 3 bases, and 9 bases had no gene match. Germline V gives CDR1 SGHRS, CDR2 YFSETQ. The CDR3 contains 16 residues. The CDR3 nucleotides read TGCGCCAGCAGCTACATGGCGGGGGGAACACAAGAGACCCAGTACTTC. Its translation: CASSYMAGGTQETQYF.

V is TRBV29-1 and J is TRBJ2-5; 7 bases align to TRBD1. The J call may be in error: the DNA end matches TRBJ2-7 better. This CDR3 region has 12 residues. CDR1 is SQVTM and CDR2 is ANQGSEA in the germline V gene. DNA of the CDR3: TGCAGCGTTTCGACAGGGAGCTACGAGCAGTACTTC. Residues: CSVSTGSYEQYF.

The CDR3 nucleotides read TGCAGCGTTGAAGACGTAGAGGGGGCAGAAGGCTACACCTTC. Protein product: CSVEDVEGAEGYTF. The chain is built from TRBV29-1 and TRBJ1-2, with TRBD1 matching 7 bases. The CDR3 loop spans 14 amino acids. The germline gives CDR1 SQVTM, CDR2 ANQGSEA. J gave up 8 bases and V 0 bases, and 9 bases lay outside the gene matches. Full variable domain (outside the CDR3, taken from reference TRBV29-1 and TRBJ1-2): SAVISQKPSRDICQRGTSLTIQCQVDSQVTMMFWYRQQPGQSLTLIATANQGSEATYESGFVIDKFPISRPNLTFSTLTVSNMSPEDSSIYLCSVEDVEGAEGYTFGSGTRLTVV.

This clone was seen only once. The chain has TRBV5-1 and TRBJ2-3; 10 bases match TRBD2. Germline CDR1 and CDR2: SGHRS and YFSETQ. The CDR3 totals 16 residues. The trim removed 0 bases at V and 4 bases at J, leaving 5 bases unmatched. This chain's CDR3 is CASSLGTSGFPDTQYF. The CDR3 region has the DNA TGCGCCAGCAGCTTGGGGACTAGCGGTTTCCCAGATACGCAGTATTTT.

This chain links TRBV6-1 with TRBJ1-4, with a tentative D call TRBD1 (6 bases). The germline V gene has CDR1 MNHNS and CDR2 SASEGT. The CDR3 consists of 17 residues. Trimming pared 4 bases from V and 3 bases from J, leaving 18 bases between. This CDR3 reads CASSGTQGHSANEKLFF. For the CDR3, the DNA is TGTGCCAGCAGTGGGACACAGGGACACAGTGCTAATGAAAAACTGTTTTTT.

In this sample, this clone turned up once. The chain links TRBV7-2 to TRBJ1-2; D might be TRBD1 (6 bases). Germline V lookup: CDR1 SGHTA, CDR2 FQGNSA. This CDR3 region has 16 residues. Trimming left V 1 base short and J 4 bases short, with 16 bases between. The CDR3 spells CASSLERGLQSYGYTF. Written as DNA, the CDR3 is TGTGCCAGCAGCTTAGAGAGGGGGTTGCAAAGCTATGGCTACACCTTC.

This clone has only a few counts. At one boundary the junction diverges from the germline segment, which might be a read error. The rearrangement joins TRBV7-7 to TRBJ2-3, with 11 bases aligning to TRBD2. The CDR3 runs 16 residues. Germline assignment: CDR1 SSHAT and CDR2 FNYEAQ (reference sequence). The CDR3 nucleotides are TGTGCTAGCAGCTCGGGACTAGCGGATTCCACAGATACGCAGTATTTT. Translating gives CASSSGLADSTDTQYF.